This T cell receptor (beta chain) was recovered during a study of cytomegalovirus exposure and HLA in healthy donors. Study-level information: Around 85 million unique TCRs from HLA-typed donors were held in an early data release. General observations from the study: In most subjects, TCR beta sequences reportedly gave accurate predictions of HLA-A and HLA-B alleles. When analyzed later, a missense DCLRE1C variant was found to be linked to TCR beta V- and J-gene trimming. As a later analysis showed, several of the most significant clusters appeared to be linked to common viral pathogens.

The PCR used 60 Vbeta and 13 Jbeta primers. Generated by immunoSEQ multiplex PCR, the TCRdb table keeps only in-frame clones and is missing some. The sample consists of about 120,000 clones, roughly 70% of them appearing once. Germline V gene lookup returns CDR1 SQVTM and CDR2 ANQGSEA. J lost 4 bases, V lost 4 bases, and 6 bases had no gene match. The length of the CDR3 is 13 residues. A remark on this clone: What it binds is not known.

The source material was PBMCs. The origin of this receptor is a woman aged 25 to 39 in good health and CMV-seronegative. This chain joins TRBV29-1 and TRBJ2-5; 7 bases fit TRBD2. The CDR3 spells CSVATSAPETQYF. CDR3 DNA sequence: TGCAGCGTTGCAACTAGCGCTCCAGAGACCCAGTACTTC. The whole variable domain, filled in from reference TRBV29-1 and TRBJ2-5, reads SAVISQKPSRDICQRGTSLTIQCQVDSQVTMMFWYRQQPGQSLTLIATANQGSEATYESGFVIDKFPISRPNLTFSTLTVSNMSPEDSSIYLCSVATSAPETQYFGPGTRLLVL.